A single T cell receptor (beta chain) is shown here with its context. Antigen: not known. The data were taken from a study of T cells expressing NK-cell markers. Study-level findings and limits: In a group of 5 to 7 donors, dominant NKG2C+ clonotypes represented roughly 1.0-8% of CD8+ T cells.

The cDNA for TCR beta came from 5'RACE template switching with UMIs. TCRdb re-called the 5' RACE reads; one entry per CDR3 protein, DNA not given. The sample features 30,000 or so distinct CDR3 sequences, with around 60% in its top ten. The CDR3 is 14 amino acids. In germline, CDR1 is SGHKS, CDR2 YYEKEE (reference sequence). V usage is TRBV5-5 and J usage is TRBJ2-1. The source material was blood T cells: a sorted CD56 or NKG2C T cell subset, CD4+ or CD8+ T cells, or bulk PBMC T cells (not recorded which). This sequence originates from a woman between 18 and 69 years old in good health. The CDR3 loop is CASSLLLLRNEQFF. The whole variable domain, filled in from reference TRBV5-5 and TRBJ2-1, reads DAGVTQSPTHLIKTRGQQVTLRCSPISGHKSVSWYQQVLGQGPQFIFQYYEKEERGRGNFPDRFSARQFPNYSSELNVNALLLGDSALYLCASSLLLLRNEQFFGPGTRLTVL.